This TCR beta chain emerged from a study of blood T cells in healthy people across ages. Study results and limitations: Getting older went along with TCR beta diversity per million T cells dropping roughly linearly.

This clonotype came up a few times. As yet, its antigen is unknown. Through a sample-barcoded 5' primer and a J-beta primer mix, a second PCR was run for roughly 6 to 12 cycles. TCRdb re-analysed the 5' RACE reads in MiXCR, keeping a single row per CDR3 protein. The sample holds some 1.6 million distinct CDR3 sequences, roughly 32% seen once. V gave up 5 bases and J gave up 5 bases, with 18 bases separating them. Germline CDR1 MDHEN, CDR2 SYDVKM. The CDR3 totals 16 residues. Collection of ten milliliters of peripheral blood was performed for each donor. Sample: blood. The TCR was taken from a woman aged 25 to 45 in good health. The rearrangement uses TRBV28 and TRBJ2-2; perhaps TRBD1 as D (5 bases). CDR3 region: CASSTNRLKRTGELFF. For the CDR3, the DNA is TGTGCCAGCAGTACGAACAGGCTCAAGAGGACCGGGGAGCTGTTTTTT.